This T cell receptor (beta chain) stems from a study of Ad26.COV2.S vaccination and SARS-CoV-2 variants. Treatment denoted: roughly 20 received Ad26.COV2.S at low or high dose, single or two shots; about five received placebo; per-sample allocation not given. Following the first vaccine or placebo injection, samples were taken on day 63. This vaccine is an Ad26 vector that expresses the Wuhan-strain SARS-CoV-2 spike. The V gene's germline CDR1 is SGDLS and CDR2 YYNGEE. V dropped 7 bases and J dropped 4 bases, with 11 bases sitting between them. There are 13 residues in the CDR3. TCRdb keeps only in-frame clones here, not all; method: immunoSEQ multiplex PCR. Here the sample spans 320,000 or so clones, about 90% being singletons.

The specimen was peripheral blood, collected in a trial of Ad26.COV2.S vaccine versus placebo. The V and J genes are TRBV9 and TRBJ2-2; TRBD1 might be the D (5 bases). The TCR was taken from a person between 18 and 59 years old who received the Ad26.COV2.S COVID-19 vaccine or a placebo. The CDR3 bases are TGTGCCAGCGGGTTGACAGTCACCGGGGAGCTGTTTTTT. The encoded protein is CASGLTVTGELFF.